The 19 T cell receptor beta chains below come from one sample, sequenced in a study of technical replicates of blood from a few donors. The data were produced by immunoSEQ multiplex PCR, yet TCRdb's version contains in-frame clones alone and is incomplete. The sample lists approximately 81,000 clones; about 96% were seen once. The sample comprised T cells isolated from PBMCs. The receptors stem from a human donor in good health.

This sequence joins TRBV2 and TRBJ2-1; 9 bases align to TRBD1. Looked up from germline, CDR1 is SNHLY and CDR2 is FYNNEI. The V gene end was trimmed by 6 bases and the J gene end by 9 bases; junction bases not matched to a gene: 12. The CDR3 has 15 amino acids. For the CDR3, the DNA is TGTGCCAGCAGGGGGACAGGGTTCTCCCAGCTTGAGCAGTTCTTC. This codes for CASRGTGFSQLEQFF.

The chain links TRBV9 to TRBJ2-3; no clear D gene. V was trimmed by 6 bases and J by 2 bases, leaving 22 bases between them. CDR1 and CDR2 from the germline V gene are SGDLS and YYNGEE. This CDR3 spans 17 amino acids. The chain's CDR3 is CASTQTAGSAHTDTQYF. Here the CDR3 DNA reads TGTGCCAGCACCCAGACTGCCGGATCCGCTCACACAGATACGCAGTATTTT.

The chain is built from TRBV11-2 and TRBJ2-1; a possible D gene is TRBD2 (6 bases). Germline lookup yields CDR1 SGHAT and CDR2 FQNNGV. The CDR3 totals 16 residues. V lost 7 bases and J 1 base, leaving 17 bases between the germline ends. This CDR3 is CASTSEGGGSYNEQFF. DNA for the CDR3: TGTGCCAGCACCTCAGAGGGAGGTGGATCCTACAATGAGCAGTTCTTC.

The V call is TRBV10-3, the J call TRBJ2-1; maybe TRBD2 (6 bases). V dropped 7 bases and J dropped 7 bases, with 17 bases sitting between them. CDR1 ENHRY and CDR2 SYGVKD come from the germline V gene. This CDR3 contains 14 residues. CDR3 in amino acids: CAINSAGRPNEQFF. The CDR3 DNA sequence: TGTGCCATCAATTCTGCGGGGAGACCAAATGAGCAGTTCTTC.

The chain couples TRBV6-1 to TRBJ2-7; 11 bases align to TRBD1. The CDR3 consists of 13 residues. The V segment lost 5 bases and the J segment 5 bases; nucleotides outside the gene matches: 2. Per germline, CDR1 MNHNS and CDR2 SASEGT. The CDR3 protein is CASSRTGGHEQYF. DNA of the CDR3: TGTGCCAGCAGTCGGACAGGGGGCCACGAGCAGTACTTC.

This chain links TRBV5-1 with TRBJ1-6; TRBD1 agrees at 7 bases. Germline V gene data show CDR1 as SGHRS and CDR2 as YFSETQ. The CDR3 spans 13 residues. The V segment lost 2 bases and the J segment 9 bases; nucleotides outside the gene matches: 2. The CDR3 reads CASSFQGGSPLHF. CDR3 bases: TGCGCCAGCAGCTTCCAGGGGGGTTCACCCCTCCACTTT.

This clone was recorded a few times. This chain connects TRBV7-8 to TRBJ2-7, with D tentatively TRBD2 (6 bases). Germline V gene data show CDR1 as SGHVS and CDR2 as FQNEAQ. The CDR3 loop spans 15 amino acids. The ends were cut back, 4 bases at V and 2 bases at J, with 15 bases in the middle. The CDR3 DNA follows: TGTGCCAGCAGCTCACTTTGGGGAGGCGCCTACGAGCAGTACTTC. Protein sequence: CASSSLWGGAYEQYF.

This clone was counted once. The chain couples TRBV7-9 to TRBJ2-7; D gene uncertain. Germline values: CDR1 SEHNR, CDR2 FQNEAQ (reference sequence). Trimming cost V 1 base and J 6 bases, with 4 bases left between them. The CDR3 consists of 11 residues. CDR3 sequence reads: CASSLVGEQYF. CDR3 bases: TGTGCCAGCAGCTTAGTCGGCGAGCAGTACTTC.

This clone was recorded once. The chain carries TRBV28 and TRBJ2-1; 11 bases line up with TRBD2. The CDR3 is made up of 15 amino acids. CDR1 and CDR2 (germline): MDHEN, SYDVKM. J gave up 6 bases and V 6 bases, and 7 bases lay outside the gene matches. Written as DNA, the CDR3 is TGTGCCAGCAGACCAACTAGCGGGAGTAGCAATGAGCAGTTCTTC. It translates to CASRPTSGSSNEQFF.

The V call is TRBV19, the J call TRBJ2-3; no definite D call. V shed 3 bases and J shed 0 bases, with 10 bases lying between them. Germline V gene lookup returns CDR1 LNHDA and CDR2 SQIVND (reference sequence). This CDR3 is built from 15 residues. The CDR3 nucleotides read TGTGCCAGTAGTATTGGAGCATTTAGCACAGATACGCAGTATTTT. It is translated as CASSIGAFSTDTQYF.

This clone was recorded once. The genes are TRBV15 and TRBJ2-2, with D possibly being TRBD2 (5 bases). Per germline, CDR1 LNHNV and CDR2 YYDKDF (reference sequence). The length of the CDR3 is 16 residues. V was clipped by 2 bases and J by 0 bases, with 10 bases between them. CDR3: CATSRRTFANTGELFF. As DNA, the CDR3 is TGTGCCACCAGCAGACGGACTTTCGCGAACACCGGGGAGCTGTTTTTT.

This sequence joins TRBV10-1 and TRBJ2-2; 9 bases map to TRBD2. The V gene's germline CDR1 is WNHNN and CDR2 SYGVQD (reference sequence). CDR3 length equals 15 residues. After removal of 4 bases from V and 6 bases from J, the junction contained 6 bases not matched to a gene. CDR3 in amino acids: CASSGAGGPPGELFF. CDR3 sequence (DNA): TGCGCCAGCAGTGGGGCGGGAGGGCCCCCCGGGGAGCTGTTTTTT.

This rearrangement joins TRBV7-9 to TRBJ2-5; 8 bases agree with TRBD1. V shed 2 bases and J 7 bases; nucleotides not matched to a gene: 9. The CDR3 loop spans 15 amino acids. Germline-derived CDR1 and CDR2 are SEHNR and FQNEAQ (reference sequence). The CDR3: CASSLRGQDEGTQYF. The CDR3 DNA follows: TGTGCCAGCAGCTTACGGGGACAGGACGAAGGGACCCAGTACTTC.

This clone came up once. V gene TRBV15 combines with J gene TRBJ2-5; 9 bases map to TRBD2. CDR3 length equals 16 residues. Germline CDR1 and CDR2: LNHNV and YYDKDF (reference sequence). The V and J ends lost 3 bases and 5 bases, in that order; junction bases with no gene match: 10. CDR3 sequence (DNA): TGTGCCACCAGCAGCGCCGCGGGGGGGCCTGAGGAGACCCAGTACTTC. Its protein product is CATSSAAGGPEETQYF.

The genes are TRBV27 and TRBJ1-1; the D gene is possibly TRBD1 (6 bases). This CDR3 region has 15 residues. The V gene lost 7 bases and the J gene lost 6 bases, with 21 bases spanning the gap. The germline gives CDR1 MNHEY, CDR2 SMNVEV (reference sequence). The CDR3 loop reads CASTPAGGGGAEAFF. Here the CDR3 DNA reads TGTGCCAGCACTCCGGCTGGGGGAGGGGGGGCTGAAGCTTTCTTT.

This clone showed up just once. The gene calls are TRBV28 and TRBJ2-5, with D maybe TRBD2 (7 bases). This CDR3 spans 15 amino acids. Trimming shortened V by 1 base and J by 5 bases, and 14 bases separated the two germline ends. From germline, CDR1 is MDHEN and CDR2 SYDVKM. CDR3 sequence reads: CASSLLGGRGETQYF. In nucleotides, the CDR3 is TGTGCCAGCAGTTTATTGGGGGGGCGCGGGGAGACCCAGTACTTC.

This chain uses TRBV4-1 with TRBJ1-5; the D is unclear. The ends were cut back, 0 bases at V and 6 bases at J, with 12 bases in the middle. This CDR3 spans 15 amino acids. CDR1 and CDR2 from the germline V gene are MGHRA and YSYEKL. As DNA, the CDR3 is TGCGCCAGCAGCCAAGATCGATTTGGGAGTCAGCCCCAGCATTTT. The encoded protein is CASSQDRFGSQPQHF.

The V and J genes are TRBV27 and TRBJ2-5; TRBD2 agrees at 10 bases. V dropped 2 bases and J dropped 4; count of bases not matched to a gene: 4. The CDR3 runs 15 residues. Germline V gene data show CDR1 as MNHEY and CDR2 as SMNVEV (reference sequence). Here the CDR3 reads CASSLASGRVETQYF. DNA for the CDR3: TGTGCCAGCAGTTTAGCCAGCGGGAGGGTAGAGACCCAGTACTTC.

A single count supports this clone. DNA for the CDR3: TGTGCCAGCTGTCCGAACCGGGACAGCTCCTACGAGCAGTACTTC. It codes for CASCPNRDSSYEQYF. The J gene is TRBJ2-7, the V gene TRBV27, with 7 nucleotides matching TRBD1. Germline V gives CDR1 MNHEY, CDR2 SMNVEV (reference sequence). The CDR3 contains 15 residues. J lost 0 bases, V lost 8 bases, and 10 bases had no gene match.